Below are 26 T cell receptor beta chains sequenced from a single sample in a study of response to subunit inactivated influenza vaccine. TCRdb re-derived calls from the RT-PCR reads in MiXCR, one entry per CDR3 protein. The repertoire holds about 520,000 distinct CDR3 sequences, with about 25% as singletons. The sample in question was CD4+ T cells sorted from PBMCs, obtained 5 days after vaccination. The receptors here all came from a man aged 45 to 65 who received an inactivated influenza vaccine.

This clonotype was observed many times. This chain links TRBV7-2 with TRBJ2-2; maybe TRBD1 (5 bases). The CDR3 runs 13 residues. The ends were cut back, 1 base at V and 7 bases at J, with 7 bases in the middle. Germline V gene data show CDR1 as SGHTA and CDR2 as FQGNSA. CDR3 coding DNA: TGTGCCAGCAGCTTAGTAAGGGGCGGGGAGCTGTTTTTT. This sequence encodes CASSLVRGGELFF.

The CDR3 DNA reads TGCAGCGTTCGTCCCGGGACTTATATGAACACTGAAGCTTTCTTT. This encodes CSVRPGTYMNTEAFF. The chain is built from TRBV29-1 and TRBJ1-1; tentatively, D is TRBD1 (5 bases). This CDR3 comprises 15 residues. Deletions cut 5 bases from V and 0 bases from J, with 16 bases between. Germline CDR1 is SQVTM and CDR2 is ANQGSEA.

This clonotype appeared many times. V usage is TRBV6-1 and J usage is TRBJ2-3; D is unresolved. Looked up from germline, CDR1 is MNHNS and CDR2 is SASEGT. V was shortened by 2 bases and J by 0 bases, with 12 bases between the two germline ends. The length of the CDR3 is 16 residues. CDR3 residues: CASSEHSAVSTDTQYF. For the CDR3, the DNA is TGTGCCAGCAGTGAACATTCGGCGGTTAGCACAGATACGCAGTATTTT.

The genes are TRBV4-1 and TRBJ2-3; maybe TRBD1 (6 bases). Trimming pared 4 bases from V and 2 bases from J, leaving 16 bases between. This CDR3 is built from 16 residues. Germline V lookup: CDR1 MGHRA, CDR2 YSYEKL. CDR3: CASSLARTAFTDTQYF. The CDR3 DNA reads TGCGCCAGCAGCCTGGCGCGGACAGCCTTCACAGATACGCAGTATTTT.

This clonotype turned up a few times. This rearrangement joins TRBV7-2 to TRBJ1-5; D is uncertain. There are 14 residues in the CDR3. V lost 0 bases, J lost 4 bases, and 7 bases lay in between. Germline loops: CDR1 SGHTA, CDR2 FQGNSA. The CDR3 nucleotides are TGTGCCAGCAGCTTAGCTCCCGGGAATCAGCCCCAGCATTTT. Its protein is CASSLAPGNQPQHF.

This chain joins TRBV6-1 and TRBJ1-2; 8 bases line up with TRBD1. CDR3 length: 16 amino acids. Germline lookup yields CDR1 MNHNS and CDR2 SASEGT. V lost 6 bases and J lost 1; bases outside the gene matches: 10. CDR3 region: CASRPTRGLDNYGYTF. CDR3 nucleotide sequence: TGTGCCAGCAGGCCAACCAGGGGGCTAGATAACTATGGCTACACCTTC.

The chain recombines TRBV10-3 with TRBJ2-2; 8 bases align to TRBD1. J was trimmed by 6 bases and V by 5 bases; bases with no gene match: 5. The CDR3 is 14 residues long. Germline V gene lookup returns CDR1 ENHRY and CDR2 SYGVKD. The CDR3 reads CAISPGQGPGELFF. CDR3 coding DNA: TGTGCCATCAGTCCCGGACAGGGCCCCGGGGAGCTGTTTTTT.

This chain connects TRBV15 to TRBJ2-2; D gene unclear. This CDR3 contains 15 residues. V was shortened by 1 base and J by 1 base, with 7 bases between the two germline ends. The V gene's germline CDR1 is LNHNV and CDR2 YYDKDF (reference sequence). CDR3 in amino acids: CATSRGRLNTGELFF. The CDR3 DNA reads TGTGCCACCAGCAGAGGGCGGCTGAACACCGGGGAGCTGTTTTTT.

This clonotype has a handful of counts. The chain carries TRBV5-5 and TRBJ2-1; 8 bases line up with TRBD2. The CDR3 is 15 amino acids. Looked up from germline, CDR1 is SGHKS and CDR2 is YYEKEE (reference sequence). The V segment lost 3 bases and the J segment 4 bases; nucleotides outside the gene matches: 6. In nucleotides, the CDR3 is TGTGCCAGCAGCTGGTCACTAGCGGTATACAATGAGCAGTTCTTC. Translating it yields CASSWSLAVYNEQFF.

This chain connects TRBV5-1 to TRBJ2-3; 16 bases agree with TRBD2. J lost 3 bases, V lost 4 bases, and 14 bases had no gene match. CDR3 length equals 20 residues. Germline V CDR1 and CDR2: SGHRS, YFSETQ. CDR3 protein: CASSLAGLAGGRMSTDTQYF. The CDR3 DNA reads as TGCGCCAGCAGCCTCGCGGGACTAGCGGGGGGGAGGATGAGTACAGATACGCAGTATTTT.

This clonotype was seen a few times. J is TRBJ2-1 and V is TRBV5-1, with D uncertain. CDR1 is SGHRS and CDR2 is YFSETQ in the germline V gene. The CDR3 loop spans 15 amino acids. Deletions cut 0 bases from V and 6 bases from J, with 13 bases between. Written as DNA, the CDR3 is TGCGCCAGCAGCTTGGTTGCGGAAGTGGGCAATGAGCAGTTCTTC. Translating it yields CASSLVAEVGNEQFF.

This chain links TRBV12-3 or TRBV12-4 with TRBJ2-3; 8 bases are a match to TRBD2. V was pared by 6 bases and J by 6 bases, with 11 bases of the junction left unmatched. CDR3 length equals 15 residues. The DNA for the CDR3 is TGTGCCAGCAGCGCCCGGCGGGGGGCAGGGGATACGCAGTATTTT. It is translated as CASSARRGAGDTQYF.

The V gene is TRBV7-8, the J gene TRBJ2-3; 8 nucleotides match TRBD2. CDR3 size: 15 residues. Per germline, CDR1 SGHVS and CDR2 FQNEAQ. Trimming took 5 bases from V and 6 from J; bases not matched to a gene: 10. The CDR3 reads CASSLIAGNTDTQYF. CDR3 DNA sequence: TGTGCCAGCAGCCTTATAGCGGGAAACACGGATACGCAGTATTTT.

In this sample, this clonotype turned up a few times. V is TRBV12-3 or TRBV12-4 and J is TRBJ2-2; 7 nucleotides match TRBD1. The CDR3 covers 11 residues. Here the CDR3 DNA reads TGTGCGACAGGGCGGACCGGGGAGCTGTTTTTT. Translating it yields CATGRTGELFF.

This clonotype was seen a few times. The CDR3, as DNA: TGTGCCAGCAGCGTAAGAGGAGTTGGGACGGGAGGGAGGACAGATACGCAGTATTTT. Protein: CASSVRGVGTGGRTDTQYF. The chain recombines TRBV9 with TRBJ2-3, with 8 bases that match TRBD2. Trimming took 1 base from V and 3 from J; bases not matched to a gene: 16. Germline V lookup: CDR1 SGDLS, CDR2 YYNGEE. CDR3 length: 19 amino acids.

The chain's CDR3 is CSARDGPGQKAFF. DNA of the CDR3: TGCAGTGCTAGAGATGGACCGGGACAGAAAGCTTTCTTT. The genes are TRBV20-1 and TRBJ1-1; 7 bases map to TRBD1. Germline CDR1 DFQATT, CDR2 SNEGSKA (reference sequence). Trimming at V came to 0 bases and at J to 9 bases, leaving 7 bases not matched to a gene. This CDR3 has 13 amino acids.

The J gene is TRBJ2-1, the V gene TRBV6-2 or TRBV6-3, with D perhaps matching TRBD1 (6 bases). The ends were cut back, 5 bases at V and 5 bases at J, with 16 bases in the middle. The CDR3 length is 15 residues. Germline-derived CDR1 and CDR2 are MNHEY and SVGEGT. The CDR3 protein is CASSRDIRRHNEQFF. CDR3 bases: TGTGCCAGCAGTAGGGACATCAGGAGACACAATGAGCAGTTCTTC.

The V gene is TRBV7-2, the J gene TRBJ2-7; no clear D. CDR3 length: 15 residues. Germline lookup yields CDR1 SGHTA and CDR2 FQGNSA. V lost 5 bases and J 4 bases, leaving 18 bases between the germline ends. CDR3 residues: CASSPSAARSYEQYF. The CDR3, as DNA: TGTGCCAGCAGCCCCTCGGCCGCCAGGTCATACGAGCAGTACTTC.

In its sample, this clonotype was seen a few times. The chain employs TRBV15 and TRBJ1-1, with a weak D call TRBD1 (6 bases). The CDR3 has 17 amino acids. V shed 5 bases and J shed 1 base, with 20 bases lying between them. Germline CDR1 LNHNV, CDR2 YYDKDF (reference sequence). The DNA for the CDR3 is TGTGCCACCAGCGCAAGAGATAACAGGGCCACGAACACTGAAGCTTTCTTT. Protein: CATSARDNRATNTEAFF.

V gene TRBV7-6 combines with J gene TRBJ2-5, with TRBD2 matching 9 bases. The V gene's germline CDR1 is SGHVS and CDR2 FNYEAQ. The CDR3 loop spans 15 amino acids. The V gene end was trimmed by 7 bases and the J gene end by 4 bases; junction bases not matched to a gene: 10. The CDR3 bases are TGTGCCAGCACTCTTATAGGACTAGCGAGAGAGACCCAGTACTTC. Its protein product is CASTLIGLARETQYF.

This clonotype was counted only a few times. The chain joins TRBV5-1 to TRBJ2-1; D is perhaps TRBD1 (6 bases). Per germline, CDR1 SGHRS and CDR2 YFSETQ. The CDR3 has 15 residues. The ends were cut back, 0 bases at V and 5 bases at J, with 12 bases in the middle. The CDR3 loop reads CASSLVAGTNNEQFF. The CDR3 DNA reads as TGCGCCAGCAGCTTGGTAGCCGGGACAAACAATGAGCAGTTCTTC.

There are a few counts of this clonotype. The chain uses TRBV6-1 and TRBJ1-2, with D unclear. This CDR3 has 14 amino acids. V was trimmed by 7 bases and J by 3 bases, leaving 15 bases between them. The germline CDR1 and CDR2 sequences are MNHNS and SASEGT. The CDR3 coding sequence is TGTGCCAGCACCCAAGTGAGGACTTACTATGGCTACACCTTC. Protein product: CASTQVRTYYGYTF.

This clonotype was seen a few times. The chain carries TRBV20-1 and TRBJ2-5; tentatively, D is TRBD1 or TRBD2 (5 bases each). The CDR3 is 13 amino acids. The germline V gene has CDR1 DFQATT and CDR2 SNEGSKA (reference sequence). V was pared by 4 bases and J by 1 base, with 10 bases between. CDR3 DNA: TGCAGTGCTACGGGGCCTGGCCAAGAGACCCAGTACTTC. This translates into CSATGPGQETQYF.

In its sample, this clonotype was seen a few times. At one end the junction does not follow the germline gene, possibly because of a read error. V and J are TRBV20-1 and TRBJ2-1, with 9 bases that match TRBD2. The germline V gene has CDR1 DFQATT and CDR2 SNEGSKA (reference sequence). This CDR3 has 15 amino acids. This chain's CDR3 is CSARASGASHNEQFF. In DNA, the CDR3 is TGCAGTGCTAGAGCTAGCGGGGCCTCCCACAATGAGCAGTTCTTC.

The gene calls are TRBV18 and TRBJ1-4; the match to TRBD1 covers 9 bases. The CDR3 is made up of 15 amino acids. CDR1 is KGHSH, CDR2 LQKENI, per germline. J was trimmed by 7 bases and V by 0 bases; bases with no gene match: 3. The CDR3, as DNA: TGTGCCAGCTCACCACCGAGGGACAGGGCTGAAAAACTGTTTTTT. The encoded protein is CASSPPRDRAEKLFF.

The gene calls are TRBV29-1 and TRBJ2-5; D may be TRBD2 (6 bases). Trimming shortened V by 3 bases and J by 0 bases, and 8 bases separated the two germline ends. This CDR3 has 13 residues. Per the germline V gene, CDR1 is SQVTM and CDR2 is ANQGSEA. The CDR3 DNA follows: TGCAGCGTTGACGGGGGTAACCAAGAGACCCAGTACTTC. Its translation: CSVDGGNQETQYF. The entire variable domain, with the rest obtained from reference TRBV29-1 and TRBJ2-5, is as follows: SAVISQKPSRDICQRGTSLTIQCQVDSQVTMMFWYRQQPGQSLTLIATANQGSEATYESGFVIDKFPISRPNLTFSTLTVSNMSPEDSSIYLCSVDGGNQETQYFGPGTRLLVL.